This T cell receptor beta chain was found in a study of shared clonotypes between healthy human individuals. The study enrolled healthy HIV-negative adults without recent acute infections or vaccinations as donors. As for this clone: Its antigen is not identified.

Unsorted PBMC DNA went through sequencing on ten immunoSEQ deep assay plates. Clones were sequenced by immunoSEQ multiplex PCR, and TCRdb holds only the in-frame ones, with some missing. The sample holds about half a million clones, roughly 80% seen once. Germline CDR1 and CDR2: SNHLY and FYNNEI. Trimming shortened V by 6 bases and J by 4 bases, and 9 bases separated the two germline ends. The CDR3 runs 13 residues. Findings and caveats of the study: Only blood was sampled, and tissue TCR repertoires likely differ from blood ones. The represented genetic and exposure-history diversity was limited by the small number of donors.

This TCR was recovered from a woman aged 35 to 49 in good health. Some clones in this sample may be carry-over from other donors' samples. The rearrangement links TRBV2 to TRBJ2-2, with D perhaps given as TRBD1 or TRBD2 (5 bases each). The sequenced sample was PBMCs. CDR3 protein: CASRGDGTGELFF. The CDR3 DNA reads as TGTGCCAGCAGGGGGGACGGCACCGGGGAGCTGTTTTTT.